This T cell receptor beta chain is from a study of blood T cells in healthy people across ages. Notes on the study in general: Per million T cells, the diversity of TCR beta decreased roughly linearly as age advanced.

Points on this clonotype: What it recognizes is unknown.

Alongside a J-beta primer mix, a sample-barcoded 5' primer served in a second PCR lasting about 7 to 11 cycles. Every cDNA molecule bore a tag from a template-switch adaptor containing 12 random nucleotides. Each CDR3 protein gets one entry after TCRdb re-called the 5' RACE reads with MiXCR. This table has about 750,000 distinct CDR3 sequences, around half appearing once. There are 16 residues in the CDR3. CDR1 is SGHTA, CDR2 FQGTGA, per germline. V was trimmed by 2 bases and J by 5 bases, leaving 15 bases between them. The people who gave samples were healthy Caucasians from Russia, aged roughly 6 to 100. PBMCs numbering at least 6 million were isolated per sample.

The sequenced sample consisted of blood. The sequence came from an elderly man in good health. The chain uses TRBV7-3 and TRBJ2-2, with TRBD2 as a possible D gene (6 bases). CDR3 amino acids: CASSLEVAGGTGELFF. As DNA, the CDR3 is TGTGCCAGCAGCTTAGAGGTAGCAGGAGGGACCGGGGAGCTGTTTTTT.